This TCR beta chain was retrieved from a study of identical twins. Trimming shortened V by 1 base and J by 4 bases, and 8 bases separated the two germline ends. CDR1 and CDR2 from the germline V gene are DFQATT and SNEGSKA (reference sequence). CDR3 length: 12 residues. TCRdb redid the calling of the 5' RACE reads with MiXCR, one entry per CDR3 protein. The table has under 350,000 distinct CDR3 sequences, roughly 10% seen once; the top ten hold about 7.1%. This clonotype was seen at least ten times. The sample also formed part of further work on yellow fever vaccine responses in identical twins.

The V call is TRBV20-1, the J call TRBJ2-7; D may match TRBD1 or TRBD2 (5 bases each). The origin of this receptor is a woman between 18 and 29 years old in good health. Sequencing was performed on CD8+ T cells sorted from blood. CDR3 protein: CSARGWGYEQYF. The CDR3 nucleotides read TGCAGTGCTAGAGGGTGGGGGTACGAGCAGTACTTC.